This T cell receptor (beta chain) was sequenced during a study of neurological immune-mediated disorders. Study outcomes and limitations: It was HTLV-1-associated myelopathy that showed the most TCR clonal expansion, while multiple sclerosis showed the least, falling below healthy controls.

This CDR3 has 14 amino acids. Germline loops: CDR1 SNHLY, CDR2 FYNNEI. Trimming cost V 10 bases and J 5 bases, with 17 bases left between them. The cDNA was produced through 5'RACE with 10-nucleotide random UMIs. MiXCR, run by TCRdb on the 5' RACE reads, gives a single entry per CDR3 protein. The table includes more than 45,000 distinct CDR3 sequences, about an eighth detected once. The table lists this clonotype with many counts. Its target is unknown. The receptor was derived from a man in his 60s in good health. The chain couples TRBV2 to TRBJ1-4; possibly TRBD1 for D (5 bases). Sequenced sample: PBMCs. CDR3 amino acids: CATTRAGGNEKLFF. The CDR3 region has the DNA TGTGCCACCACGCGGGCTGGGGGAAATGAAAAACTGTTTTTT.